This entry is about one TCR beta chain. Its cognate antigen is unknown. The CDR3 runs to 17 residues. Per germline, CDR1 MNHEY and CDR2 SMNVEV (reference sequence). The ends were cut back, 4 bases at V and 2 bases at J, with 20 bases in the middle. This sample is part of a study of T cell responses to AZD1222 COVID-19 vaccine. Whole-study results and caveats: The study sampled repertoires only after the peak T cell response. Donors were largely white British and mainly female; clonal diversity was possibly underestimated.

Generated by immunoSEQ multiplex PCR, the TCRdb table keeps only in-frame clones and is missing some. The table shows 150,000 to 200,000 clones, with approximately 91% occurring only once. The sequence was collected from an adult who received the AZD1222 COVID-19 vaccine. The input for sequencing was peripheral blood, taken 28 days after the second AZD1222 dose. V gene TRBV27 combines with J gene TRBJ1-1; D uncertain. The CDR3: CASSSPALEVGNTEAFF. The CDR3, as DNA: TGTGCCAGCAGTTCCCCGGCCTTGGAAGTCGGTAACACTGAAGCTTTCTTT.